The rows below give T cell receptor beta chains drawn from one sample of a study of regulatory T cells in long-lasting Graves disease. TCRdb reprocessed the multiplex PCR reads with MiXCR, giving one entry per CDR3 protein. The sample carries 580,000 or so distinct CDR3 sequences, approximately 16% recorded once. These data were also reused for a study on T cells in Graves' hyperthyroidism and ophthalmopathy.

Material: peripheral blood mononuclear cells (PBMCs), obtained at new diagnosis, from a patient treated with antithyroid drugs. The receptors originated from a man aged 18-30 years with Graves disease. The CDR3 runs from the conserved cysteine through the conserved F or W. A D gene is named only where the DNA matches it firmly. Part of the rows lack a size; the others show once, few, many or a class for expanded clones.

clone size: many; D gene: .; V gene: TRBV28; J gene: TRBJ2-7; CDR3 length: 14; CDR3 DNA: TGTGCCAGCGGCAGTGGTGGGGGATCCTACGAGCAGTACTTC; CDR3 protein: CASGSGGGSYEQYF
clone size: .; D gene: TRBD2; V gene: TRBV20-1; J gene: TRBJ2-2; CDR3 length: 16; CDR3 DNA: TGCAGTGCTAGAAGAAGCGGGGGGGAGAACACCGGGGAGCTGTTTTTT; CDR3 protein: CSARRSGGENTGELFF
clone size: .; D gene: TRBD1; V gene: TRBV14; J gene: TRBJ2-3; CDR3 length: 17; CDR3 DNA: TGTGCCAGCAGCCTGGGGACAGGGGGCGCATTTACAGATACGCAGTATTTT; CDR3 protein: CASSLGTGGAFTDTQYF
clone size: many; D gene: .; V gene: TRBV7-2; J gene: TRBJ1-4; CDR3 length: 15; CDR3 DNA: TGTGCCAGCAGCTTAAGGGGGGGAAGAGGTGAAAAACTGTTTTTT; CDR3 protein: CASSLRGGRGEKLFF
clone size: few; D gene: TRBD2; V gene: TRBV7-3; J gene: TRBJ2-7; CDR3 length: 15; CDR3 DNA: TGTGCCAGCAGCCAACGGCCAGCGGGAGGATACGAGCAGTACTTC; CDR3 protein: CASSQRPAGGYEQYF
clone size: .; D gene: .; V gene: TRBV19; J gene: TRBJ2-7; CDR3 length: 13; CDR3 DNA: TGTGCCAGTAGGCCCGCTTCGTCCTACGAGCAGTACTTC; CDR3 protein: CASRPASSYEQYF
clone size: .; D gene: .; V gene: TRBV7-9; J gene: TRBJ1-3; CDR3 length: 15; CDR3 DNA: TGTGCCAGCAGACTTACAGGAGGGTCTGGAAACACCATATATTTT; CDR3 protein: CASRLTGGSGNTIYF
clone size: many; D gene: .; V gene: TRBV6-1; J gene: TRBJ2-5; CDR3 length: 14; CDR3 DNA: TGTGCCAGCAGCGGAGGGGGGGGTCAAGAGACCCAGTACTTC; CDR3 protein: CASSGGGGQETQYF
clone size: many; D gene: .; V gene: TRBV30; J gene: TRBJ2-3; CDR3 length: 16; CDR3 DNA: TGTGCCTGGAGGTCCGGTCGGACGGAATACACAGATACGCAGTATTTT; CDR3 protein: CAWRSGRTEYTDTQYF
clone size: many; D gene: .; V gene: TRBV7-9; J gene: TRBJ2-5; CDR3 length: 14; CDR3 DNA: TGTGCCAGCAGCTTCGTGACAGGCCAAGAGACCCAGTACTTC; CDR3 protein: CASSFVTGQETQYF
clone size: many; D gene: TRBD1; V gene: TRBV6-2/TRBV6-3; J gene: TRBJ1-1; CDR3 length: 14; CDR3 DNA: TGTGCCAGCAAGACTGACAGGGGGGACACTGAAGCTTTCTTT; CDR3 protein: CASKTDRGDTEAFF
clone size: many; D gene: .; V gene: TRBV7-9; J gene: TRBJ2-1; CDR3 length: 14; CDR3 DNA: TGTGCCAGCAGGTTGTTAGGGGCCGACAATGAGCAGTTCTTC; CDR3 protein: CASRLLGADNEQFF
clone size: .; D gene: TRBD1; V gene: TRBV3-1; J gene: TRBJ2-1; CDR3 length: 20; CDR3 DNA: TGTGCCAGCAGCGGGAAACCGGGACAGGGGACCGGAAGCTCCTACAATGAGCAGTTCTTC; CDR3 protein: CASSGKPGQGTGSSYNEQFF